This TCR beta chain emerged from a study of blood T cell repertoires in COVID-19. Across the whole study: Nucleic acid was either cDNA or gDNA, and it came from T cells, B-cell-depleted T cells, or PBMCs.

V gave up 2 bases and J gave up 5 bases, with 10 bases separating them. The V gene's germline CDR1 is SGHTA and CDR2 FQGNSA. There are 14 residues in the CDR3. Under the authors' procedure: Reference gene primer amplification gave nucleated cell count estimates. Using immunoSEQ multiplex PCR, the repertoire was profiled, and TCRdb retains in-frame clones only, with some absent. Clone size and V and J calls were adopted from that table, with D and trimming inferred from the DNA. The sample gives about 76,000 clones, roughly 80% of which show up once; 18% is in the top ten. Specimen: peripheral blood. This chain links TRBV7-2 with TRBJ2-1; D unclear. This clonotype was sampled from an older woman with acute or convalescent COVID-19. The DNA for the CDR3 is TGTGCCAGCAGCTTATTTTGGTCTAACAATGAGCAGTTCTTC. This gives the protein CASSLFWSNNEQFF.